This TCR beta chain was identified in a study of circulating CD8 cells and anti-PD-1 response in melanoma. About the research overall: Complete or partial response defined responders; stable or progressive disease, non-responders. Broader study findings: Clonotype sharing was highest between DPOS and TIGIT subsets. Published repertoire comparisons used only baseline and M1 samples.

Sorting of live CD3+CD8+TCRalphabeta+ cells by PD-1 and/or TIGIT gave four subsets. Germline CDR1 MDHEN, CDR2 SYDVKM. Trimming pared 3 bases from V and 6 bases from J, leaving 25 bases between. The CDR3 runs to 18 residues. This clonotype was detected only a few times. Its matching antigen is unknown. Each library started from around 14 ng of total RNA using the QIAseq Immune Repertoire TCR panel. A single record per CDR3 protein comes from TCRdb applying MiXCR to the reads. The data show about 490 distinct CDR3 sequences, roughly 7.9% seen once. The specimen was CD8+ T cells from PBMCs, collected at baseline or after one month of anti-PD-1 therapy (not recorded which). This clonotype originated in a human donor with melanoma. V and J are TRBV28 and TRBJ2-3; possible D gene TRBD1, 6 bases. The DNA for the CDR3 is TGTGCCAGCAGTTTCCTAACCCGGGACACCCCAGCGAAGGATACGCAGTATTTT. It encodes CASSFLTRDTPAKDTQYF.